This entry concerns a single TCR beta chain. Its target antigen remains unknown. The record has no base qualities; no much larger clone is one base away. This entry comes from a study of immune evolution from preneoplasia to lung adenocarcinoma (dated by TCRdb to about 2021). Turning to the overall study: HLA loss of heterozygosity was found in approximately 7.6% of AIS, roughly 15% of MIA and 25% to 35% of ADC lesions, and in no AAH lesions. According to the study, around 110 samples went through TCR sequencing. Whole exome sequencing and methylation data from the same cohort of nodules were integrated with the immune data. Resected precursor lesions (AAH, AIS, MIA) and invasive adenocarcinomas were compared with paired morphologically normal lung tissue. The study used immune gene expression, TCR sequencing and multiplex immunofluorescence to profile the immune contexture of lung adenocarcinoma precursors and invasive adenocarcinoma. TCR sequencing data were obtained from about 46 patients. In total, the cohort included 40 to 60 patients with pulmonary nodules, all of whom underwent surgical resection. Sample size was determined by specimen availability and not by a prior power calculation. POLYSOLVER was used to infer Class I HLA alleles from exome data, and LOHHLA was used to detect allele-specific HLA loss.

Between the V and J ends, shortened by 5 bases and 4 bases respectively, the junction contains 14 bases. The CDR3 has 14 amino acids, counting the end cysteine and phenylalanine. Here the CDR3 DNA is all that survives: 42 bases in frame from base 1. According to the germline V gene (reference sequence), CDR1 reads MNHEY and CDR2 reads SMNVEV. Patients underwent resection in Japan or China between about 2013 and 2018. Two lung cancer pathologists independently confirmed the histologic diagnosis of each case on H&E slides. To enrich premalignant or tumor cells for nucleic acid extraction, macro-dissection was performed after pathologic assessment. The AllPrep DNA/RNA FFPE Kit was used to isolate DNA from FFPE tissue. Using the immunoSEQ hsTCRbeta Kit, TCR beta CDR3 regions were sequenced from DNA. In the original analysis: The ImmunoSEQ Analyzer was used to analyse the TCR sequencing data. T cell clonality was calculated on productive rearrangements as 1 minus Pielou's evenness. T cell diversity was measured with the inverse Simpson index on productive templates. T cell density was defined as TCR beta template counts normalized to usable DNA, with usable DNA estimated by amplification and sequencing of housekeeping genes. TCR metrics were compared across histologic stages using two-sided Kruskal-Wallis tests. TCRdb holds this immuneACCESS table with in-frame rearrangements only. Some clones are missing; in checked studies, unresolved V genes explain under half, and the rest has no known cause. Clone size and V and J calls were adopted from that table, with D and trimming inferred from the DNA. In all, the sample holds around 6,200 clones, and about 81% of those were seen once. Of the sample, 5.5% to 6.5% falls within the top ten clones.

General study outcomes and caveats: The highest clonality was observed in normal lung, whereas higher T cell density and diversity but lower clonality appeared to be present in later-stage lesions. T cell clonality was highest in KRAS-mutant nodules compared with EGFR-mutant or double wild-type lesions. The highest top T cell clone frequencies were observed in normal lung, and a progressive decrease in top T cell clone frequencies appeared to occur from AAH through AIS, MIA and invasive adenocarcinoma. The findings rested on association rather than direct causation, and larger cohorts with long-term follow-up and longitudinal biopsies were considered necessary. Because all patients came from Japan and China, whether the findings apply to Western populations was uncertain.

The chain is assembled from TRBV27 and TRBJ1-2; TRBD1 might be the D gene, on 5 matching bases. Sequenced sample: FFPE invasive lung adenocarcinoma tissue. According to the study, the label for this sample's cell subset or site signals: frankly invasive lung adenocarcinoma (ADC). This receptor was obtained from a person aged 45-60 years with lung adenocarcinoma. The sequenced DNA: TGTGCCAGCAGTCCGGCCGGGACTACCTATGGCTACACCTTC. Its protein is CASSPAGTTYGYTF.